This TCR beta chain was observed in a study of cytomegalovirus exposure and HLA in healthy donors. Turning to the study itself: In a previous analysis, 120 million or so unique TCR beta sequences were found from some 200 million T cells.

A word on this clone: Its target is not known.

Study results and caveats: Several of the most significant clusters appeared linked to common viral pathogens, based on a later analysis.

PCR used 60 Vbeta primers and 13 Jbeta primers. Clones were read by immunoSEQ multiplex PCR, and TCRdb kept only the in-frame ones, dropping some. This table holds some 150,000 clones, roughly three fifths found once. There are 13 residues in the CDR3. V lost 6 bases and J lost 5, with 16 bases in between. Germline CDR1 and CDR2: SQVTM and ANQGSEA. Material: PBMCs. The sequence came from a woman in her thirties or forties in good health and CMV-seronegative. This sequence joins TRBV29-1 and TRBJ1-1; a weak D match, TRBD1 (5 bases). As DNA, the CDR3 is TGCAGCGTGCCGATGGGGGAGGGAACTGAAGCTTTCTTT. As protein: CSVPMGEGTEAFF.